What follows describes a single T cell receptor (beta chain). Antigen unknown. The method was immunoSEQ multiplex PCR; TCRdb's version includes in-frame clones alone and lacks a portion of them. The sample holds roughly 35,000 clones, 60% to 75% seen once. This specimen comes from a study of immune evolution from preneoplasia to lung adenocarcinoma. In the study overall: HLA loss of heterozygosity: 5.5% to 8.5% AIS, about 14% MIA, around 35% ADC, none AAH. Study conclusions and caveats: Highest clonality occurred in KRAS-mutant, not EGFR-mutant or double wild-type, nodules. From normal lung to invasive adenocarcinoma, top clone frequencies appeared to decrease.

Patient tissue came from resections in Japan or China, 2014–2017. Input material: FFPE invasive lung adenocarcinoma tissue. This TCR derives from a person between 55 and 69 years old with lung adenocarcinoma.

Here the CDR3 reads CASRRKGGYGYTF. The DNA of the CDR3 is TGTGCCAGCAGGAGGAAGGGCGGCTATGGCTACACCTTC. The chain combines TRBV27 with TRBJ1-2; D remains unclear. The V and J ends lost 6 bases and 4 bases respectively, with 12 bases between them. In germline, CDR1 is MNHEY, CDR2 SMNVEV (reference sequence). CDR3 length: 13 residues.